The rows below give T cell receptor beta chains drawn from one sample of a study of blood T cell repertoires in COVID-19. The table came from immunoSEQ multiplex PCR; TCRdb's copy has only in-frame clones and leaves some out. The table lists roughly 120,000 clones, under 95% of them singletons. The sequencing sample was made of peripheral blood. These receptors were collected from a man in his 60s with COVID-19, enrolled during active disease. CDR3s include the opening cysteine and the closing phenylalanine or tryptophan. A D gene is named only where the DNA matches it firmly. Size is omitted from some rows. Given values are once, few, many or a class for expanded clones.

>-|TRBJ2-1|TRBV6-5|-
TGTGCCAGCAGTTACTCGATTCCCGGGGAGCAGTTCTTC
CASSYSIPGEQFF
>-|TRBJ2-7|TRBV7-8|few
TGTGCCAGCAGCCGAGGGAGTTACTCCTACGAGCAGTACTTC
CASSRGSYSYEQYF
>TRBD1|TRBJ1-4|TRBV14|-
TGTGCCAGCAGCCAAGATCGGTTTAGGGGGCGCGCTGAAAAACTGTTTTTT
CASSQDRFRGRAEKLFF
>TRBD2|TRBJ2-1|TRBV7-8|-
TGTGCCAGCAGCCCACTAGCGGAGGCCGGCGATGAGCAGTTCTTC
CASSPLAEAGDEQFF
>-|TRBJ1-1|TRBV5-5|-
TGTGCCAGCAGCATTGGAGGCACTGAAGCTTTCTTT
CASSIGGTEAFF
>-|TRBJ1-1|TRBV28|once
TGTGCCAGCAGTTTGGGGGCCTTGGGCACTGAAGCTTTCTTT
CASSLGALGTEAFF
>-|TRBJ1-4|TRBV28|-
TGTGCCAGCAGTATACAGGGACGGGGTGAAAAACTGTTTTTT
CASSIQGRGEKLFF
>-|TRBJ1-3|TRBV6-6|-
TGTGCCAGCAGTTACTCGATGGGGGGAGCGGACACCATATATTTT
CASSYSMGGADTIYF
>-|TRBJ1-2|TRBV7-2|-
TGTGCCAGCAGCACCCGATCAGGGGACCTGTATGGCTACACCTTC
CASSTRSGDLYGYTF
>TRBD2|TRBJ2-3|TRBV7-2|-
TGTGCCAGCAGCTTAGCCCCAGGACTAGCGGGAGTTGCGTCAGATACGCAGTATTTT
CASSLAPGLAGVASDTQYF
>TRBD1|TRBJ1-1|TRBV10-2|-
TGCGCCAGCATGGAGACAGGGGAGACTGAAGCTTTCTTT
CASMETGETEAFF
>-|TRBJ2-1|TRBV6-5|-
TGTGCCAGCAGTTACTCTCGAGGGTCCTACAATGAGCAGTTCTTC
CASSYSRGSYNEQFF
>-|TRBJ2-2|TRBV19|-
TGTGCCAGTAGTAGCGGTCGGGAACTCGGGGAGCTGTTTTTT
CASSSGRELGELFF
>-|TRBJ2-3|TRBV7-2|-
TGTGCCAGCAGCTCCCCCGGGACAGATACGCAGTATTTT
CASSSPGTDTQYF
>TRBD1|TRBJ1-5|TRBV11-1|-
TGTGCCAGCAGCTTAGCCTCCGGGACAGGGGTGAATCAGCCCCAGCATTTT
CASSLASGTGVNQPQHF
>-|TRBJ2-6|TRBV5-1|-
TGCGCCAGCAGCGCTAGATCTGGGGCCAACGTCCTGACTTTC
CASSARSGANVLTF
>TRBD2|TRBJ2-1|TRBV2|-
TGTGCCAGCAGAGAAGGACTAGCGGGAGCGTTCGAAAGGTCGAGGACCTACAATGAGCAGTTCTTC
CASREGLAGAFERSRTYNEQFF
>-|TRBJ2-5|TRBV2|-
TGTGCCAGCGGGCCAGCCCAAGAGACCCAGTACTTC
CASGPAQETQYF
>TRBD1|TRBJ1-6|TRBV5-5|-
TGTGCCAGCAGCCCGGGGACAGCAAATTCACCCCTCCACTTT
CASSPGTANSPLHF
>-|TRBJ2-7|TRBV6-5|-
TGTGCCAGCAGTTACGGGGAGAAGGGCTACGAGCAGTACTTC
CASSYGEKGYEQYF
>TRBD2|TRBJ2-5|TRBV11-3|-
TGTGCCAGCAGCCCGTCGGGAGGGAGCCAGGAGACCCAGTACTTC
CASSPSGGSQETQYF
>TRBD2|TRBJ2-5|TRBV3-1/TRBV3-2|-
TGTGCCAGCAGCCCACCGGGACTAGCGGGACGAGAGACCCAGTACTTC
CASSPPGLAGRETQYF
>-|TRBJ1-2|TRBV2|-
TGTGCCAGCAGTGCCGGACAGCCGTATGGCTACACCTTC
CASSAGQPYGYTF
>TRBD1|TRBJ2-2|TRBV4-2|-
TGTGCCAGCAGCCAGGGCGGGACAGGGGTCAACACCGGGGAGCTGTTTTTT
CASSQGGTGVNTGELFF